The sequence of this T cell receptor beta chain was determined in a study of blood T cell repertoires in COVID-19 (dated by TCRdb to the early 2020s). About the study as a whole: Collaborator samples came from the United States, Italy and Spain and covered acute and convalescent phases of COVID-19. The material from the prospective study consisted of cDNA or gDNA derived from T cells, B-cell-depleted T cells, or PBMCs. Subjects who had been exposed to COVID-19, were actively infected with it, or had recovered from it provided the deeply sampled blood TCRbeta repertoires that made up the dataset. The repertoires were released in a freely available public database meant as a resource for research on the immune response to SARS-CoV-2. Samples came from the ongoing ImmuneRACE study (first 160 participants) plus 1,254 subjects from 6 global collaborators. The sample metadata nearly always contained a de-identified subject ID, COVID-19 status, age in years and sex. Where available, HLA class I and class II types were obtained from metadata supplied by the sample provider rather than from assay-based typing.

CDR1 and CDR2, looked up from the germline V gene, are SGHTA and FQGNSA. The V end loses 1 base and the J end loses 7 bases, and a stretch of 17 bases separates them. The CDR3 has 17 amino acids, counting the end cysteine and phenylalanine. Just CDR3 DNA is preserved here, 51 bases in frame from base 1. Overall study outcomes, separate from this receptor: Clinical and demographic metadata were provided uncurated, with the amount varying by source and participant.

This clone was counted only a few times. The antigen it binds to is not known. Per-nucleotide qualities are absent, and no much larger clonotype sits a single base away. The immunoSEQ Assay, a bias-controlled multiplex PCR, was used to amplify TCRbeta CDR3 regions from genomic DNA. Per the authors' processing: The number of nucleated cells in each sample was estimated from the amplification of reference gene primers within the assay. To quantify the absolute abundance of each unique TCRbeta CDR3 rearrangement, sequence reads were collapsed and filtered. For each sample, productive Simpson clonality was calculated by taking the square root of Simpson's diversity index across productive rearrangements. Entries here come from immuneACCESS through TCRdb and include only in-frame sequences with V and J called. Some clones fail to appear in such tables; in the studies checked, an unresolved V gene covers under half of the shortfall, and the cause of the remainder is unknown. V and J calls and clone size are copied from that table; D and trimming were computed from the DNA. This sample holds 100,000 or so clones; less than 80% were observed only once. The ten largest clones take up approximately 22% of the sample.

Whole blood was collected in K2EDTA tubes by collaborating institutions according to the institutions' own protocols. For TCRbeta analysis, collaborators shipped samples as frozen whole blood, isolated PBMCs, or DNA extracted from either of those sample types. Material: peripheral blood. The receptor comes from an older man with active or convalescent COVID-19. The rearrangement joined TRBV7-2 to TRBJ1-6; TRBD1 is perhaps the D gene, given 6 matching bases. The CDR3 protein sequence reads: CASSLGGGGARNSPLHF. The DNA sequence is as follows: TGTGCCAGCAGCTTAGGAGGCGGGGGGGCACGGAATTCACCCCTCCACTTT.